The 22 T cell receptor beta chains reported below all come from one sample, sequenced in a study of blood T cell repertoires in COVID-19. Assay used: immunoSEQ multiplex PCR; TCRdb lists only in-frame clones, some missing. Seen here are 200,000 to 250,000 clones, 88% observed once, and the top ten hold around 1.6%. The sequencing sample was made of peripheral blood. Receptors originate from a man aged 18 to 30 with active or convalescent COVID-19.

The J gene is TRBJ1-6, the V gene TRBV19; no clear D gene. The CDR3 consists of 16 residues. Trimming took off 3 bases at V and 7 bases at J, with 16 bases between the two ends. Germline V lookup: CDR1 LNHDA, CDR2 SQIVND (reference sequence). The CDR3 here is CASSMGTGLSNSPLHF. CDR3 sequence (DNA): TGTGCCAGTAGTATGGGAACCGGACTCTCGAATTCACCCCTCCACTTT.

This clone was picked up a small number of times. The V gene is TRBV5-1, the J gene TRBJ2-7; 11 bases are shared with TRBD1. CDR3 length: 16 residues. V was pared by 4 bases and J by 5 bases, with 11 bases of the junction left unmatched. Germline loops: CDR1 SGHRS, CDR2 YFSETQ. The CDR3 spells CASSPHLGQGADEQYF. The DNA for the CDR3 is TGCGCCAGCAGCCCCCACCTCGGACAGGGGGCCGACGAGCAGTACTTC.

The chain employs TRBV28 and TRBJ1-5; weak D call: TRBD1 (5 bases). The V gene lost 5 bases and the J gene lost 1 base, with 21 bases spanning the gap. There are 18 residues in the CDR3. Per germline, CDR1 MDHEN and CDR2 SYDVKM. The CDR3 DNA follows: TGTGCCAGCAGTCCGCTACCCGCAGGGTCCTTAAGCAATCAGCCCCAGCATTTT. Amino acid sequence: CASSPLPAGSLSNQPQHF.

V usage is TRBV5-1 and J usage is TRBJ2-7; 8 bases align to TRBD1. The CDR3 covers 14 residues. V was pared by 4 bases and J by 3 bases, with 6 bases of the junction left unmatched. Germline assignment: CDR1 SGHRS and CDR2 YFSETQ. The CDR3 DNA is TGCGCCAGCAGCATCGACAGGGGAAACTACGAGCAGTACTTC. Translation: CASSIDRGNYEQYF.

CDR3 DNA: TGTGCCAGCAGCGCCAGGGGAGCGGACACTGAAGCTTTCTTT. This sequence encodes CASSARGADTEAFF. V gene TRBV9 combines with J gene TRBJ1-1; tentatively, D is TRBD1 (6 bases). CDR1 and CDR2 from the germline V gene are SGDLS and YYNGEE. This CDR3 spans 14 amino acids. V was clipped by 3 bases and J by 3 bases, with 12 bases between them.

CDR3 in DNA: TGTGCCAGCAGCCCACGGACAGGGAGTTCACCCCTCCACTTT. It translates to CASSPRTGSSPLHF. The chain is built from TRBV9 and TRBJ1-6; 8 bases line up with TRBD1. V lost 4 bases and J lost 9; bases outside the gene matches: 6. Per the germline V gene, CDR1 is SGDLS and CDR2 is YYNGEE. CDR3 size: 14 residues.

V and J are TRBV5-1 and TRBJ2-5, with a possible D match to TRBD1 (6 bases). CDR1 is SGHRS, CDR2 YFSETQ, per germline. The V gene lost 5 bases and the J gene lost 4 bases, with 18 bases spanning the gap. This CDR3 comprises 15 residues. DNA for the CDR3: TGCGCCAGCAGTAAGATAGGGGGAGTCCGAGAGACCCAGTACTTC. Its protein product is CASSKIGGVRETQYF.

The V and J genes are TRBV11-2 and TRBJ1-2, with D unresolved. The CDR3 totals 14 residues. The germline CDR1 and CDR2 sequences are SGHAT and FQNNGV. V gave up 3 bases and J gave up 2 bases, with 10 bases separating them. CDR3 DNA: TGTGCCAGCAGCTTCACGGCGGCCAACTATGGCTACACCTTC. It is translated as CASSFTAANYGYTF.

The chain uses TRBV30 and TRBJ2-3, with a possible D match to TRBD2 (7 bases). CDR1 and CDR2 (germline): GTSNPN, SVGIG (reference sequence). The V end lost 7 bases, the J end lost 2 bases, and 13 bases lay between the germline ends. This CDR3 region has 13 residues. CDR3 DNA: TGTGCCTTGGGGGGGGCGCCCACAGATACGCAGTATTTT. This gives the protein CALGGAPTDTQYF.

The gene calls are TRBV3-1 (or the pseudogene TRBV3-2) and TRBJ1-2; D remains ambiguous. The germline V and J ends were trimmed by 1 base and 3 bases, with 6 bases remaining between them. Germline V gives CDR1 LGHDT, CDR2 YNNKEL (reference sequence). The length of the CDR3 is 13 residues. The CDR3 bases are TGTGCCAGCAGCCAAGCTACCGACTATGGCTACACCTTC. It translates to CASSQATDYGYTF.

This clone was detected a few times. The rearrangement links TRBV12-3 or TRBV12-4 to TRBJ1-3; 8 bases line up with TRBD1. This CDR3 spans 13 amino acids. Trimming took 4 bases from V and 8 from J; bases not matched to a gene: 4. DNA for the CDR3: TGTGCCAGCAGTTGGAACAGGGGGGACACCATATATTTT. This sequence encodes CASSWNRGDTIYF.

The chain links TRBV9 to TRBJ2-1; D is perhaps TRBD1 (5 bases). This CDR3 has 16 residues. Trimming left V 2 bases short and J 0 bases short, with 12 bases between. The germline V gene encodes CDR1 SGDLS and CDR2 YYNGEE. The CDR3 DNA sequence: TGTGCCAGCAGCGTCAGGGCGCCGAGCTCCTACAATGAGCAGTTCTTC. This encodes CASSVRAPSSYNEQFF.

The chain combines TRBV30 with TRBJ2-2, with D possibly being TRBD2 (6 bases). The V and J ends lost 3 bases and 6 bases respectively, with 14 bases between them. The CDR3 extends over 14 amino acids. Germline V CDR1 and CDR2: GTSNPN, SVGIG (reference sequence). The CDR3 DNA reads TGTGCCTGGAGCGGAGGGCGCGACGCCGGGGAGCTGTTTTTT. Encoded protein: CAWSGGRDAGELFF. The complete variable domain, with remaining parts taken from reference TRBV30 and TRBJ2-2, reads SQTIHQWPATLVQPVGSPLSLECTVEGTSNPNLYWYRQAAGRGLQLLFYSVGIGQISSEVPQNLSASRPQDRQFILSSKKLLLSDSGFYLCAWSGGRDAGELFFGEGSRLTVL.

This sequence joins TRBV20-1 and TRBJ2-7; 14 bases match TRBD2. Germline assignment: CDR1 DFQATT and CDR2 SNEGSKA (reference sequence). V dropped 3 bases and J dropped 0; count of bases not matched to a gene: 7. The CDR3 is 17 amino acids. The CDR3 spells CSASSIGTSGSSYEQYF. Here the CDR3 DNA reads TGCAGTGCTAGTTCGATTGGGACTAGCGGGAGCTCCTACGAGCAGTACTTC.

This sequence joins TRBV2 and TRBJ1-6; the match to TRBD1 covers 10 bases. V lost 6 bases to trimming and J lost 8 bases; unmatched junction nucleotides: 7. Germline CDR1 and CDR2: SNHLY and FYNNEI. The CDR3 totals 15 residues. In nucleotides, the CDR3 is TGTGCCAGCAGCACCGGGACAGGGGTCGATTCACCCCTCCACTTT. Protein product: CASSTGTGVDSPLHF.

The rearrangement joins TRBV7-2 to TRBJ1-1, with unresolved D. The CDR3 loop spans 14 amino acids. Between the trimmed V and J ends, which lost 0 bases and 5 bases, there was a span of 10 bases. Per the germline V gene, CDR1 is SGHTA and CDR2 is FQGNSA. CDR3 nucleotides: TGTGCCAGCAGCTTAGCGTCGCGGGTTACTGAAGCTTTCTTT. Translating gives CASSLASRVTEAFF.

The V call is TRBV28, the J call TRBJ1-2, with 12 bases that match TRBD1. With 6 bases clipped from V and 3 bases from J, the junction kept 11 bases outside the gene matches. CDR1 is MDHEN, CDR2 SYDVKM, per germline. CDR3 size: 17 residues. CDR3 sequence (DNA): TGTGCCAGCAGGCTCAGACCGGGACAGGGGGCCGACTATGGCTACACCTTC. Its protein is CASRLRPGQGADYGYTF.

This chain links TRBV19 with TRBJ2-7; 11 nucleotides agree with TRBD1. The CDR3 is 14 residues long. With 3 bases clipped from V and 3 bases from J, the junction kept 1 base outside the gene matches. Germline V gene lookup returns CDR1 LNHDA and CDR2 SQIVND (reference sequence). The CDR3 coding sequence is TGTGCCAGTAGTATGGGACAGGGGGGCTACGAGCAGTACTTC. Its translation: CASSMGQGGYEQYF.

V is TRBV28 and J is TRBJ2-6, with D perhaps matching TRBD1 (5 bases). CDR3 length: 15 residues. Germline V gives CDR1 MDHEN, CDR2 SYDVKM. V lost 5 bases and J lost 0, with 8 bases in between. CDR3 in DNA: TGTGCCAGCAGTCCGACAGACTCTGGGGCCAACGTCCTGACTTTC. This codes for CASSPTDSGANVLTF.

The chain joins TRBV19 to TRBJ2-1, with 7 bases matching TRBD2. The length of the CDR3 is 15 residues. V lost 6 bases, J lost 4 bases, and 9 bases stayed unmatched. CDR1 and CDR2 from the germline V gene are LNHDA and SQIVND (reference sequence). This CDR3 reads CASRLLAEGYNEQFF. CDR3 DNA sequence: TGTGCCAGTAGGTTGCTAGCGGAGGGATACAATGAGCAGTTCTTC.

The count of this clone is one. J is TRBJ2-7 and V is TRBV3-1 (or the pseudogene TRBV3-2); 8 nucleotides align to TRBD2. This CDR3 is built from 16 residues. V was clipped by 0 bases and J by 2 bases; unmatched bases: 6. Germline CDR1 LGHDT, CDR2 YNNKEL (reference sequence). The CDR3 DNA reads TGTGCCAGCAGCCAAGAAGGAGTAGCGGGACCCTACGAGCAGTACTTC. It codes for CASSQEGVAGPYEQYF.

This chain connects TRBV30 to TRBJ1-4; 8 bases are shared with TRBD1. This CDR3 has 15 residues. Unmatched junction bases numbered 5, after V lost 2 bases and J lost 3 bases. Germline V CDR1 and CDR2: GTSNPN, SVGIG (reference sequence). This CDR3 is CAWSSRGLANEKLFF. CDR3 bases: TGTGCCTGGAGTTCCAGGGGGCTGGCTAATGAAAAACTGTTTTTT.